Here is one T cell receptor beta chain with its context. In the authors' workflow: Using reference gene primer amplification, nucleated cell counts were estimated. The assay was immunoSEQ multiplex PCR, and TCRdb's table has in-frame clones only and misses some. That table is the source of V, J and clone size, and D and trimming were worked out from the DNA. The sample holds roughly 270,000 clones, roughly 85% seen once. This sample was included in a study of blood T cell repertoires in COVID-19. Study as a whole: The cDNA or gDNA used as material had been derived from T cells, B-cell-depleted T cells, or PBMCs.

The germline V gene has CDR1 LGHDT and CDR2 YNNKEL (reference sequence). The CDR3 is made up of 15 amino acids. V lost 4 bases and J lost 3; bases outside the gene matches: 4. This sequence originates from a middle-aged man with active or convalescent COVID-19. Sample: peripheral blood. The chain uses TRBV3-1 (or the pseudogene TRBV3-2) and TRBJ2-7; the match to TRBD2 covers 12 bases. CDR3 amino acids: CASSLTSGRFYEQYF. CDR3 coding DNA: TGTGCCAGCAGCCTCACTAGCGGGAGGTTCTACGAGCAGTACTTC.